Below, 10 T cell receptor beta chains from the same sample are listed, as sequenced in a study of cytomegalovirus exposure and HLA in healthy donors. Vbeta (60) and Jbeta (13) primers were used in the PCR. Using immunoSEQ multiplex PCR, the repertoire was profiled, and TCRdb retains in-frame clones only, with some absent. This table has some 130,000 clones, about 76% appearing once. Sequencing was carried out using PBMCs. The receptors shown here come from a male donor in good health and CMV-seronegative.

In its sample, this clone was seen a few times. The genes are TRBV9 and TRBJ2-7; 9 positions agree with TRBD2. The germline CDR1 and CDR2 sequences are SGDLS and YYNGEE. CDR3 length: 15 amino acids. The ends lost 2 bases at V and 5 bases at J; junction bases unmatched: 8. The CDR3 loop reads CASSVDSGSLDEQYF. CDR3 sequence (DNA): TGTGCCAGCAGCGTCGATAGCGGGAGCTTGGACGAGCAGTACTTC.

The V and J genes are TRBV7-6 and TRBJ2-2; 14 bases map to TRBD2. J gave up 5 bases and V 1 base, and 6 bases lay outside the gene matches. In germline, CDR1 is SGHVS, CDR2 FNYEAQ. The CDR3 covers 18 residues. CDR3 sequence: CASSLERGLAGETGELFF. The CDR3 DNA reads TGTGCCAGCAGCTTAGAAAGGGGACTAGCGGGAGAAACCGGGGAGCTGTTTTTT. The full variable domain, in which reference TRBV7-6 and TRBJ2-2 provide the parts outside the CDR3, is GAGVSQSPRYKVTKRGQDVALRCDPISGHVSLYWYRQALGQGPEFLTYFNYEAQQDKSGLPNDRFSAERPEGSISTLTIQRTEQRDSAMYRCASSLERGLAGETGELFFGEGSRLTVL.

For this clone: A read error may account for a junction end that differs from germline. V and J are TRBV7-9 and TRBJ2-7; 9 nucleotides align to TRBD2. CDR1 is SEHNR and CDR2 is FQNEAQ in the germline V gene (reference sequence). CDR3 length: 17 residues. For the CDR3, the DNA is TGTTCCAGCAGCTTAGTTCCGGGACTAGCACCTTCCTACGAGCAGTACTTC. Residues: CSSSLVPGLAPSYEQYF.

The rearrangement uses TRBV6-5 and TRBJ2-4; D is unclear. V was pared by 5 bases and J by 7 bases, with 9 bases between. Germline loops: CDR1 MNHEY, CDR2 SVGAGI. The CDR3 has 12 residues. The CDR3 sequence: CASSPSRNIQYF. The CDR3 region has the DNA TGTGCCAGCAGTCCCAGCAGGAACATTCAGTACTTC.

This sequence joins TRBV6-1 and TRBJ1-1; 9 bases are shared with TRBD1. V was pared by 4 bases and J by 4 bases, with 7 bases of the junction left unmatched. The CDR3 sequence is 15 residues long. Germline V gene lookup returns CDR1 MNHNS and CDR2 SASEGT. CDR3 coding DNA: TGTGCCAGCAGTGTGGCCGGGACAGGGAGCACTGAAGCTTTCTTT. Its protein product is CASSVAGTGSTEAFF.

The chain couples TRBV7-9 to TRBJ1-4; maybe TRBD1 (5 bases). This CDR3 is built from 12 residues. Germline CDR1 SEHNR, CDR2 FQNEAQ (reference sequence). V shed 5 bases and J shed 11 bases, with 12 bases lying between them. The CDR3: CASSPVGGKLFF. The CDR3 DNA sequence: TGTGCCAGCAGCCCGGTCGGGGGGAAACTGTTTTTT.

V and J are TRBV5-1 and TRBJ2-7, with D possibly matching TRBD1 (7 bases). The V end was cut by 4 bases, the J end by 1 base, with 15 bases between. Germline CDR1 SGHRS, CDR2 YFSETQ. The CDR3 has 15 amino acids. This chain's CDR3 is CASSAQGGGSYEQYF. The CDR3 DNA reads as TGCGCCAGCAGCGCCCAGGGGGGTGGATCCTACGAGCAGTACTTC.

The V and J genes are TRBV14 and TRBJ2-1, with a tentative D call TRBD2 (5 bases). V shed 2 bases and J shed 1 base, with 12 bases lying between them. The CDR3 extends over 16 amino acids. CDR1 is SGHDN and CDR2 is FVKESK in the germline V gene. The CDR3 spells CASSQQTGMSYNEQFF. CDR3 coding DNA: TGTGCCAGCAGCCAACAAACGGGGATGTCCTACAATGAGCAGTTCTTC.

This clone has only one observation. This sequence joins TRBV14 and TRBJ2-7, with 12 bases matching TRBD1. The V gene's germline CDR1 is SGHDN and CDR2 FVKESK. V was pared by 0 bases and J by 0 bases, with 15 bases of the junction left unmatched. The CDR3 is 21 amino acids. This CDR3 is CASSQDLMGTGGIDISYEQYF. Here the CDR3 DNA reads TGTGCCAGCAGCCAAGATTTGATGGGGACAGGGGGCATCGATATCTCCTACGAGCAGTACTTC.

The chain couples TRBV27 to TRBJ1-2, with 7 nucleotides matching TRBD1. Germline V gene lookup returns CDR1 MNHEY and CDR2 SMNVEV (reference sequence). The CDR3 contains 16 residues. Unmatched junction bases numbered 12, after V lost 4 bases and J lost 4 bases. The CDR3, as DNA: TGTGCCAGCAGTTCCTCCCCCTCGACAGGGACCTATGGCTACACCTTC. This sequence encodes CASSSSPSTGTYGYTF.